This TCR beta chain was profiled in a study of T cells in Graves' hyperthyroidism and ophthalmopathy (dated by TCRdb to between 2019 and 2020). Study-level background: Peripheral blood was collected at initial diagnosis, before any treatment. A discovery cohort of approximately 100 patients, approximately 44 with Graves' ophthalmopathy and more than 55 with stable Graves' hyperthyroidism, was used to find distinguishing TCR V-J signatures. An independent validation cohort of about 19 hyperthyroidism patients and some 15 patients who later progressed to ophthalmopathy tested prospective prediction of ophthalmopathy. For training and testing, the 100 or so patients in the discovery cohort were randomly divided in a 7:3 ratio. The study also compared thyroid tissue and blood T-cell repertoires from more than five Graves' hyperthyroidism patients. After blood sampling, hyperthyroidism patients were treated with methimazole at a starting dose of 30 mg daily, and ophthalmopathy patients were treated with high-dose intravenous methylprednisolone. The paper reports TCR Vbeta CDR3 sequencing of over 120 peripheral blood samples: fewer than 50 ophthalmopathy, around 80 hyperthyroidism and around 17 progressor patients.

In the ophthalmopathy patients, disease was moderately to severely active, with a Clinical Activity Score of 3 or more, a NOSPECS grade of 4 or more, and a duration of less than 3 months. Exclusion was applied to patients with uncontrolled infections, other autoimmune diseases, pregnancy or lactation. Diagnoses relied on clinical symptoms, serum thyroxine and TRAb, thyroid ultrasound and orbital computed tomography. PBMCs were separated from about 10 ml of fresh peripheral blood using Ficoll-Paque density gradient centrifugation. Total RNA was extracted using Trizol reagent, and RNA quality was assessed on an Agilent 2100 Bioanalyzer. Notes on this clonotype: The specificity of this receptor is unknown. Per-nucleotide qualities are absent, and no much larger clonotype sits a single base away.

V is clipped by 0 bases and J by 0 bases, and the sequence between their germline boundaries is 18 bases long. The CDR3 measures 18 amino acids from cysteine to phenylalanine. Of the read, only the CDR3 DNA is kept; its 54 bases are in frame from base 1. CDR1 SGHRS and CDR2 YFSETQ are derived from the germline V gene. The TCR beta CDR3 regions were amplified from RNA transcripts. The first round of RT-PCR for the TCR CDR3 was performed with the HTBI primer set and the Qiagen OneStep RT-PCR kit. Libraries were constructed in a second round of multiplex PCR, after which size selection and purification were performed. Libraries were sequenced paired-end with 100 bp reads on an Illumina HiSeq2000. As for the authors' bioinformatics: SOAPnuke was used to process the raw data, removing reads that contained adapters or uncalled bases, had a mean Phred below 15, or lacked an exact match to the constant primer or identifier. High-quality paired reads were merged with COPE v1.2.5, and unique nucleotide sequences were defined as clonotypes. Clonotypes were aligned to IMGT TRBV, TRBD and TRBJ reference segments using MiTCR v1.1. Analysis was restricted to V-J combinations with a frequency above 0.0001, which covered 98% to 99.2% of repertoires. A TCS score was defined as the ratio between F50 (clonal expansion) and ExV (chaos), using BLOSUM62-based TCRdist between CDR3 peptides within each V-J. Welch's t-statistics and random forest reduced approximately 520 V-J features to roughly 13, which were used in a naive Bayes classifier (R e1071). In-frame beta chains were kept once TCRdb had trimmed the public reads at Q25 with fastp and called clones with MiXCR. Identical CDR3 proteins give one entry, which carries the most common genes and DNA. TCRdb, rather than the study authors, made the V and J calls. The table for this sample lists a few hundred thousand distinct CDR3 sequences; roughly 19% of them were counted only once. The top ten hold 39% of the sample.

What the authors observed across the whole study: Sample size was not statistically predetermined, and blinding of investigators to group allocation was not performed. In cross-validation, a model built on a 13 V-J signature told ophthalmopathy apart from stable hyperthyroidism with 87.88% sensitivity and about 81% specificity, and in testing the same model reached 80%/75%. In validation, the model predicted progression to ophthalmopathy with roughly 66% sensitivity and approximately 74% specificity, a median of about 6 months before onset. Most expanded thyroid clonotypes (frequency above 0.001) were also detected in blood, suggesting blood repertoires may reflect thyroid immune responses.

Sequences were obtained from blood. The TCR was taken from a man in his forties or fifties with Graves' ophthalmopathy. The rearrangement combines TRBV5-1 with TRBJ1-1; no D gene is confidently identified. Here the CDR3 is given as CASSLEALSGLMNTEAFF. The sequenced DNA: TGCGCCAGCAGCTTGGAGGCCCTCTCTGGACTTATGAACACTGAAGCTTTCTTT.